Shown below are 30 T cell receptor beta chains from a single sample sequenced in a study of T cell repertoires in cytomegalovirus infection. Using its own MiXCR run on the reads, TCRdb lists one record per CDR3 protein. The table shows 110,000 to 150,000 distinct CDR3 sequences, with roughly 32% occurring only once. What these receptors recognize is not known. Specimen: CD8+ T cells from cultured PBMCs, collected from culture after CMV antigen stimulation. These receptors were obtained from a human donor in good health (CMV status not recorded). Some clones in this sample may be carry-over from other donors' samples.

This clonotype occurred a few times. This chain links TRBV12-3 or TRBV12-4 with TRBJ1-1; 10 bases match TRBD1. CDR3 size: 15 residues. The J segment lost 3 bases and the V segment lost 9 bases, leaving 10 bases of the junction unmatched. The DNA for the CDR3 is TGTGCCAGTTGGAAGGGACAGGGGTTCGACACTGAAGCTTTCTTT. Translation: CASWKGQGFDTEAFF.

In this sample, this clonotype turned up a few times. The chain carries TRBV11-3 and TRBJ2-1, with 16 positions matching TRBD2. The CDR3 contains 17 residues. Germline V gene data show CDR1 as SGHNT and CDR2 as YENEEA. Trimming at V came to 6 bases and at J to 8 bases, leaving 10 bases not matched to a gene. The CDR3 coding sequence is TGTGCCAGCAGTCTTCACGGGACTAGCGGGGGGGTATATGAGCAGTTCTTC. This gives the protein CASSLHGTSGGVYEQFF. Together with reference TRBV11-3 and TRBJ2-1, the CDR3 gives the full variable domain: EAGVVQSPRYKIIEKKQPVAFWCNPISGHNTLYWYLQNLGQGPELLIRYENEEAVDDSQLPKDRFSAERLKGVDSTLKIQPAELGDSAVYLCASSLHGTSGGVYEQFFGPGTRLTVL.

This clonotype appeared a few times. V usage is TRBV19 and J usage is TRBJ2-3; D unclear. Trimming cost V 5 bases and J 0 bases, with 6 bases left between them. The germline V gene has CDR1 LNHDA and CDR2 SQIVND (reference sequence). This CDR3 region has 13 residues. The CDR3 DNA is TGTGCCAGTAGTGCCTCTAGCACAGATACGCAGTATTTT. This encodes CASSASSTDTQYF.

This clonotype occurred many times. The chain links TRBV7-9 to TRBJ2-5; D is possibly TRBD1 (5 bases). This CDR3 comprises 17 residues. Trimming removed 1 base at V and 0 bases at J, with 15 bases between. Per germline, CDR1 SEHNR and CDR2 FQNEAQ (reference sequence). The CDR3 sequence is CASSLVSAGLNQETQYF. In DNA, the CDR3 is TGTGCCAGCAGCTTAGTTTCAGCAGGGCTAAACCAAGAGACCCAGTACTTC.

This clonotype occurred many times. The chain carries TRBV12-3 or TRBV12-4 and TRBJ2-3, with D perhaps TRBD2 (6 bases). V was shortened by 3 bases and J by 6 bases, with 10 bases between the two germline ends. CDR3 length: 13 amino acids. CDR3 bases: TGTGCCAGCAGTTTTGGGGGGTCCGATACGCAGTATTTT. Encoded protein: CASSFGGSDTQYF.

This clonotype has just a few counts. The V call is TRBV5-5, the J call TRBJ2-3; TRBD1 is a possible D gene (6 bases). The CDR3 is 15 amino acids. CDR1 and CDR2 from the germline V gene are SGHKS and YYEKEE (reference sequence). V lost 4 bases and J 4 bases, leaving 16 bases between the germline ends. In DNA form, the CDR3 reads TGTGCCAGCAGCCGATGGGGCAGGGGCTCAGATACGCAGTATTTT. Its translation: CASSRWGRGSDTQYF.

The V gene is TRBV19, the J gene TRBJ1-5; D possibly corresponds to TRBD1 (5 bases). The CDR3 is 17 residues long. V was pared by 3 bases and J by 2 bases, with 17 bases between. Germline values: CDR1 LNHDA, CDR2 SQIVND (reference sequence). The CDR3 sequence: CASSIFRSGLRNQPQHF. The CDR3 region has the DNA TGTGCCAGTAGTATCTTCCGGTCAGGGCTTCGCAATCAGCCCCAGCATTTT.

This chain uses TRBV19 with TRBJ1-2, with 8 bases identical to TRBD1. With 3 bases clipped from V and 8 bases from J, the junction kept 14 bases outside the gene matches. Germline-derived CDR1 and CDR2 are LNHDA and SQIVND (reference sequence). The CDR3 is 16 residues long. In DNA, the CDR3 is TGTGCCAGTAGTATCGGGACAGGCGGCGCCGAGGGCGGCTACACCTTC. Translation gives CASSIGTGGAEGGYTF.

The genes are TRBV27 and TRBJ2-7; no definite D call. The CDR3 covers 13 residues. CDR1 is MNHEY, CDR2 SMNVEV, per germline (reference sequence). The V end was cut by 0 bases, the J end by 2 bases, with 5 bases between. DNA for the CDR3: TGTGCCAGCAGTTTATCACAAGCCTACGAGCAGTACTTC. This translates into CASSLSQAYEQYF.

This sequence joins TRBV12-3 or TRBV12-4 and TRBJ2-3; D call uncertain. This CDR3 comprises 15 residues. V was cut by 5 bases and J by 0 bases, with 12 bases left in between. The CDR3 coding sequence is TGTGCCAGCAGTCCCGGACCCGCTAGCACAGATACGCAGTATTTT. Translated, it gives CASSPGPASTDTQYF.

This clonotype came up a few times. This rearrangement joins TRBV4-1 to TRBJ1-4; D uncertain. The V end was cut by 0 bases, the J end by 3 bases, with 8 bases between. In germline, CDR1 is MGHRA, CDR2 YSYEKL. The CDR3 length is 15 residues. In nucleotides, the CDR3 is TGCGCCAGCAGCCAAGATAGGCAGGCTAATGAAAAACTGTTTTTT. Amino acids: CASSQDRQANEKLFF.

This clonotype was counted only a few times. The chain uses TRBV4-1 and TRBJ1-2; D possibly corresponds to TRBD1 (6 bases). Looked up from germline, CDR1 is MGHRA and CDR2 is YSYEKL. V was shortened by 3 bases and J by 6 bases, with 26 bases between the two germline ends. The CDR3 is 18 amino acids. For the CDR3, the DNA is TGCGCCAGCAGCCATCCCGAACCGACAGGCCGGGCGATCGATGGCTACACCTTC. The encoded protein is CASSHPEPTGRAIDGYTF.

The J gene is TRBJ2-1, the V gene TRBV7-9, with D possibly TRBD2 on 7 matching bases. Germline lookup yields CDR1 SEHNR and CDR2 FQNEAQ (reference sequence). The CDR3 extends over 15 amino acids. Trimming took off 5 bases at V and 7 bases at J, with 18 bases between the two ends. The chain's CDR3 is CASSRLGGVDNEQFF. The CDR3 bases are TGTGCCAGCAGCCGACTAGGGGGGGTCGATAATGAGCAGTTCTTC.

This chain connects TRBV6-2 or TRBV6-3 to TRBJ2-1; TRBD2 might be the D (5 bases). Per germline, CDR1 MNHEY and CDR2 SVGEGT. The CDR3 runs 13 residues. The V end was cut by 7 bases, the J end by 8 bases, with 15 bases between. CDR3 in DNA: TGTGCCAGCAATGATATAGCGAGGGATGAGCAGTTCTTC. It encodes CASNDIARDEQFF.

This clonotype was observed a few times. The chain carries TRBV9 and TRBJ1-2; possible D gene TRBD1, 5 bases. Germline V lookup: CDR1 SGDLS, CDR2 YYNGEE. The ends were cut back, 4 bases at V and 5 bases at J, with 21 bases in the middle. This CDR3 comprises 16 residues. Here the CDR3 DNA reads TGTGCCAGCAGCCACAACCGGGACCAAAACGAGTATGGCTACACCTTC. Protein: CASSHNRDQNEYGYTF.

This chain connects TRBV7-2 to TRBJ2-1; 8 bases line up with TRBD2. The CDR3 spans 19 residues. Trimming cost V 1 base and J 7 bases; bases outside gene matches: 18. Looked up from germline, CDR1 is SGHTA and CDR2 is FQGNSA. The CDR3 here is CASSLELGRAGVPRNEQFF. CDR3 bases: TGTGCCAGCAGCTTAGAACTCGGGCGAGCGGGGGTCCCTAGGAATGAGCAGTTCTTC. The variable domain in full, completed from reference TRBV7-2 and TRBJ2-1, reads GAGVSQSPSNKVTEKGKDVELRCDPISGHTALYWYRQSLGQGLEFLIYFQGNSAPDKSGLPSDRFSAERTGGSVSTLTIQRTQQEDSAVYLCASSLELGRAGVPRNEQFFGPGTRLTVL.

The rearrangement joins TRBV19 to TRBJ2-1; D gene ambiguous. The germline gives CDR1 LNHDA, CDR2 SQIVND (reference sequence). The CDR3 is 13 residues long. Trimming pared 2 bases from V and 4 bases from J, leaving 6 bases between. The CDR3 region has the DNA TGTGCCAGTAGTATATCGGCATACAATGAGCAGTTCTTC. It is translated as CASSISAYNEQFF. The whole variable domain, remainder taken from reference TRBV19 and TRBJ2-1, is DGGITQSPKYLFRKEGQNVTLSCEQNLNHDAMYWYRQDPGQGLRLIYYSQIVNDFQKGDIAEGYSVSREKKESFPLTVTSAQKNPTAFYLCASSISAYNEQFFGPGTRLTVL.

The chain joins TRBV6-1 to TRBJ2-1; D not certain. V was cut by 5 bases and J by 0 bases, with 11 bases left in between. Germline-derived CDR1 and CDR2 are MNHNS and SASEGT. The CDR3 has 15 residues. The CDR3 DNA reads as TGTGCCAGCAGTTTACAGTCGGCCTCCTACAATGAGCAGTTCTTC. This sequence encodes CASSLQSASYNEQFF.

CDR3 sequence: CASSLTGPGGTYEQYF. CDR3 in DNA: TGTGCCAGCAGTCTAACTGGGCCCGGCGGCACCTACGAGCAGTACTTC. This rearrangement joins TRBV27 to TRBJ2-7; D remains ambiguous. Germline-derived CDR1 and CDR2 are MNHEY and SMNVEV (reference sequence). The CDR3 is made up of 16 amino acids. V lost 5 bases, J lost 2 bases, and 19 bases lay in between.

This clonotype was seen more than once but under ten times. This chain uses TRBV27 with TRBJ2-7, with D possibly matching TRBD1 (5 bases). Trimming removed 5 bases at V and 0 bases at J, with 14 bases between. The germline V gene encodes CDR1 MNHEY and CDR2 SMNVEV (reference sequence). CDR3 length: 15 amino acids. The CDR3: CASSPKWGSSYEQYF. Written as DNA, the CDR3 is TGTGCCAGCAGTCCCAAGTGGGGCAGCTCCTACGAGCAGTACTTC.

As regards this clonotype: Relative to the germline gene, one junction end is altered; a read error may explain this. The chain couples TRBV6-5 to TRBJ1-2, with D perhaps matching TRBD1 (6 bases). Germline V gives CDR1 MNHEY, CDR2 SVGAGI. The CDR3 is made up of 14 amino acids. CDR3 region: CASNYRTDNYGYTF. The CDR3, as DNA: TGTGCCAGCAATTACCGGACAGATAACTATGGCTACACCTTC.

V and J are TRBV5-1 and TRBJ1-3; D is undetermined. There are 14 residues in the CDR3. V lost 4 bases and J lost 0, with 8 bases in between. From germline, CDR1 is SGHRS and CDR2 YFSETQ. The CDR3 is CASSPYHSGNTIYF. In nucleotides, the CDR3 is TGCGCCAGCAGCCCATACCACTCTGGAAACACCATATATTTT.

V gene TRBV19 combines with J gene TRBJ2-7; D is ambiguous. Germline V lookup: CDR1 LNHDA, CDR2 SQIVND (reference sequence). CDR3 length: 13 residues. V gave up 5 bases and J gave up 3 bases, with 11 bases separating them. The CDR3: CASSSNSIYEQYF. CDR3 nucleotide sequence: TGTGCCAGTAGTTCGAACAGCATCTACGAGCAGTACTTC.

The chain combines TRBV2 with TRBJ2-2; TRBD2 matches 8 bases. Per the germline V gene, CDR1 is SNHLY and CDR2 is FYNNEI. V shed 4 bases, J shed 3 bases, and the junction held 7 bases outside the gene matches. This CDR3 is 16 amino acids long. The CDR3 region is CASSAPGGQDTGELFF. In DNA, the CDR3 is TGTGCCAGCAGTGCCCCGGGAGGGCAGGACACCGGGGAGCTGTTTTTT. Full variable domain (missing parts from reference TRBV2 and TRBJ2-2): EPEVTQTPSHQVTQMGQEVILRCVPISNHLYFYWYRQILGQKVEFLVSFYNNEISEKSEIFDDQFSVERPDGSNFTLKIRSTKLEDSAMYFCASSAPGGQDTGELFFGEGSRLTVL.

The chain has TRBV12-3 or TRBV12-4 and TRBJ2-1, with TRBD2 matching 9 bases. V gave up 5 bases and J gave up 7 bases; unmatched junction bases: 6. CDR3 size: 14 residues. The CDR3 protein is CASSPGLAGNEQFF. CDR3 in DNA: TGTGCCAGCAGTCCGGGGCTAGCGGGGAATGAGCAGTTCTTC.

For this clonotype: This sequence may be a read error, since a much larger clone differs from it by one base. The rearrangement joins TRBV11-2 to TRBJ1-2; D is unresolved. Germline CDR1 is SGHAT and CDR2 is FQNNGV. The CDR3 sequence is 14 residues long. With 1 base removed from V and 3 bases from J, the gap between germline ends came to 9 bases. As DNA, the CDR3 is TGTGCCAGCAGCTTAGCCAGTTCGTACTATGGCTACACCTTC. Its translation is CASSLASSYYGYTF.

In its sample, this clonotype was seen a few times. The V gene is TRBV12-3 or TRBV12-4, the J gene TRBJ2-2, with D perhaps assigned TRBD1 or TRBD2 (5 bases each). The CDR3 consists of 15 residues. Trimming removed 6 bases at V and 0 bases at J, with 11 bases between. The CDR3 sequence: CASSGEQANTGELFF. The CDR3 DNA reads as TGTGCCAGCAGCGGGGAACAGGCGAACACCGGGGAGCTGTTTTTT.

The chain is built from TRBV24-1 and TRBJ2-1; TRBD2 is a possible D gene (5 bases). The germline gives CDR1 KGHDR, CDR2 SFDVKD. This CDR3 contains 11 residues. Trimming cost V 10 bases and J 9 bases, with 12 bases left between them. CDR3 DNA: TGTGCCACAGCCGAGGCGGGTGAGCAGTTCTTC. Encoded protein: CATAEAGEQFF.

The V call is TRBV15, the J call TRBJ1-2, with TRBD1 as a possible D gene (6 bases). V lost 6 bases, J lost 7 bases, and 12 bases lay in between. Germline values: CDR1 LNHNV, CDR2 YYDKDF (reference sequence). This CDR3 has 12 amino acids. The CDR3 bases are TGTGCCACCAGAGTTGGGGACATTGGCTACACCTTC. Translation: CATRVGDIGYTF.

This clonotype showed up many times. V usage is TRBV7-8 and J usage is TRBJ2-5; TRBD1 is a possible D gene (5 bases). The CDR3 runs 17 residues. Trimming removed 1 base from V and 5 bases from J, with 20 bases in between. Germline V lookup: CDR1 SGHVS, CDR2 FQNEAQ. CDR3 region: CASSLGENTLGAETQYF. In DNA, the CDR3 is TGTGCCAGCAGCTTAGGAGAAAACACCCTAGGGGCTGAGACCCAGTACTTC.